Shown below are 25 T cell receptor beta chains from a single sample sequenced in a study of T cells in localized non-small cell lung cancer. TCRdb's table, derived via immunoSEQ multiplex PCR, lists solely in-frame clones and lacks some. The sample has around 140,000 clones, roughly nine tenths seen once. Source: peripheral blood, taken before any cancer treatment. The receptor set was obtained from a female donor at least 60 years old with stage I lung adenocarcinoma.

This rearrangement joins TRBV11-2 to TRBJ2-1; 11 bases match TRBD2. The germline V gene has CDR1 SGHAT and CDR2 FQNNGV. J gave up 3 bases and V 5 bases, and 6 bases lay outside the gene matches. The CDR3 length is 16 residues. The CDR3 region is CASSTAGTSGYNEQFF. CDR3 DNA sequence: TGTGCCAGCAGCACAGCCGGGACTAGCGGCTACAATGAGCAGTTCTTC.

This chain links TRBV30 with TRBJ1-3; no clear D. V was cut by 8 bases and J by 4 bases, with 12 bases left in between. Germline CDR1 reads GTSNPN; CDR2 reads SVGIG (reference sequence). The CDR3 consists of 12 residues. The CDR3 DNA follows: TGTGCCAGAGGAAACCTCGGAAACACCATATATTTT. Residues: CARGNLGNTIYF.

J is TRBJ2-6 and V is TRBV7-3, with TRBD1 as a possible D gene (6 bases). V was shortened by 3 bases and J by 4 bases, with 10 bases between the two germline ends. This CDR3 has 15 amino acids. Germline V lookup: CDR1 SGHTA, CDR2 FQGTGA. CDR3 amino acids: CASSLAGAGANVLTF. CDR3 nucleotides: TGTGCCAGCAGCTTGGCAGGGGCAGGGGCCAACGTCCTGACTTTC. Full variable domain (outside the CDR3, taken from reference TRBV7-3 and TRBJ2-6): GAGVSQTPSNKVTEKGKYVELRCDPISGHTALYWYRQSLGQGPEFLIYFQGTGAADDSGLPNDRFFAVRPEGSVSTLKIQRTERGDSAVYLCASSLAGAGANVLTFGAGSRLTVL.

The chain links TRBV5-1 to TRBJ1-1; the match to TRBD1 covers 7 bases. The V gene's germline CDR1 is SGHRS and CDR2 YFSETQ. V lost 3 bases, J lost 1 base, and 3 bases stayed unmatched. This CDR3 has 14 residues. DNA for the CDR3: TGCGCCAGCAGCTCGAACAGGGGGAACACTGAAGCTTTCTTT. It yields the protein CASSSNRGNTEAFF. The entire variable domain, with the rest obtained from reference TRBV5-1 and TRBJ1-1, is as follows: KAGVTQTPRYLIKTRGQQVTLSCSPISGHRSVSWYQQTPGQGLQFLFEYFSETQRNKGNFPGRFSGRQFSNSRSEMNVSTLELGDSALYLCASSSNRGNTEAFFGQGTRLTVV.

The rearrangement links TRBV9 to TRBJ1-1; 7 nucleotides agree with TRBD1. Germline-derived CDR1 and CDR2 are SGDLS and YYNGEE. The V gene end was trimmed by 3 bases and the J gene end by 2 bases; junction bases not matched to a gene: 10. The CDR3 covers 16 residues. The CDR3 reads CASSAGADRDNTEAFF. DNA of the CDR3: TGTGCCAGCAGCGCAGGAGCCGACAGGGACAACACTGAAGCTTTCTTT. The entire variable domain, with the rest obtained from reference TRBV9 and TRBJ1-1, is as follows: DSGVTQTPKHLITATGQRVTLRCSPRSGDLSVYWYQQSLDQGLQFLIQYYNGEERAKGNILERFSAQQFPDLHSELNLSSLELGDSALYFCASSAGADRDNTEAFFGQGTRLTVV.

The V and J genes are TRBV4-1 and TRBJ2-5, with 9 bases lining up with TRBD2. V lost 8 bases to trimming and J lost 5 bases; unmatched junction nucleotides: 9. This CDR3 region has 14 residues. In germline, CDR1 is MGHRA, CDR2 YSYEKL. The CDR3 here is CASGPGLAFETQYF. The DNA for the CDR3 is TGCGCCAGCGGCCCGGGACTAGCTTTCGAGACCCAGTACTTC.

The chain is built from TRBV13 and TRBJ1-1, with D tentatively TRBD1 (5 bases). Trimming took off 3 bases at V and 3 bases at J, with 8 bases between the two ends. CDR3 size: 13 residues. CDR1 is PRHDT and CDR2 is FYEKMQ in the germline V gene (reference sequence). In DNA form, the CDR3 reads TGTGCCAGCAGCTTTGTGGGGGACACTGAAGCTTTCTTT. Translated: CASSFVGDTEAFF.

The CDR3 nucleotides read TGCAGCGTCCCCAGGCCCTATGGCTACACCTTC. It encodes CSVPRPYGYTF. The J gene is TRBJ1-2, the V gene TRBV29-1; D unclear. CDR3 length: 11 amino acids. V gave up 6 bases and J gave up 4 bases, with 9 bases separating them. Germline-derived CDR1 and CDR2 are SQVTM and ANQGSEA.

V gene TRBV10-3 combines with J gene TRBJ2-1, with D uncertain. The CDR3 is 13 residues long. CDR1 and CDR2 from the germline V gene are ENHRY and SYGVKD. Deletions cut 4 bases from V and 5 bases from J, with 9 bases between. The CDR3 bases are TGTGCCATCAGTGTAGACCTAAACAATGAGCAGTTCTTC. Amino acids: CAISVDLNNEQFF.

The chain carries TRBV9 and TRBJ1-3; TRBD1 matches 9 bases. CDR3 length: 15 residues. Germline V lookup: CDR1 SGDLS, CDR2 YYNGEE. With 0 bases clipped from V and 8 bases from J, the junction kept 6 bases outside the gene matches. CDR3 DNA: TGTGCCAGCAGCGTAGAAACAGGGGGCGGTGACACCATATATTTT. It encodes CASSVETGGGDTIYF.

V usage is TRBV25-1 and J usage is TRBJ2-1; 16 bases map to TRBD2. Trimming took 8 bases from V and 9 from J; bases not matched to a gene: 10. In germline, CDR1 is MGHDK, CDR2 SYGVNS. This CDR3 has 16 amino acids. In nucleotides, the CDR3 is TGTGCCAGCTCGGCCGGGACTAGCGGGAGGGCTGGTGAGCAGTTCTTC. Protein: CASSAGTSGRAGEQFF. The complete variable domain, with remaining parts taken from reference TRBV25-1 and TRBJ2-1, reads EADIYQTPRYLVIGTGKKITLECSQTMGHDKMYWYQQDPGMELHLIHYSYGVNSTEKGDLSSESTVSRIRTEHFPLTLESARPSHTSQYLCASSAGTSGRAGEQFFGPGTRLTVL.

This chain uses TRBV2 with TRBJ2-6; a possible D gene is TRBD2 (5 bases). Germline V gives CDR1 SNHLY, CDR2 FYNNEI. The CDR3 is made up of 14 amino acids. V lost 6 bases, J lost 0 bases, and 6 bases lay in between. The CDR3 sequence: CASRAGSGANVLTF. CDR3 nucleotides: TGTGCCAGCAGGGCGGGCTCTGGGGCCAACGTCCTGACTTTC.

The CDR3 DNA reads as TGTGCCAGCAGCTTATTGGGACAGGGTCTCTCTGGGGCCAACGTCCTGACTTTC. It is translated as CASSLLGQGLSGANVLTF. This rearrangement joins TRBV7-3 to TRBJ2-6, with TRBD1 matching over 9 bases. V shed 2 bases and J 0 bases; nucleotides not matched to a gene: 5. The CDR3 is 18 amino acids. Germline CDR1 and CDR2: SGHTA and FQGTGA.

This chain joins TRBV6-1 and TRBJ1-5; 9 nucleotides agree with TRBD1. CDR1 is MNHNS and CDR2 is SASEGT in the germline V gene. There are 15 residues in the CDR3. V trimming: 7 bases; J trimming: 1 base; junction bases outside the gene matches: 5. DNA for the CDR3: TGTGCCAGCAAGACAGGGGGAGGAAGCAATCAGCCCCAGCATTTT. This translates into CASKTGGGSNQPQHF.

In DNA, the CDR3 is TGTGCCAGTGCGGGAAATGAGCAGTTCTTC. It yields the protein CASAGNEQFF. This rearrangement joins TRBV6-6 to TRBJ2-1; tentative D call: TRBD2 (6 bases). The V and J ends lost 9 bases and 7 bases respectively, with 7 bases between them. CDR1 and CDR2 (germline): MNHNY, SVGAGI (reference sequence). The CDR3 has 10 amino acids.

This clone was counted only a few times. The V and J genes are TRBV28 and TRBJ2-7; D possibly corresponds to TRBD1 (6 bases). CDR3 size: 14 residues. From germline, CDR1 is MDHEN and CDR2 SYDVKM. V lost 5 bases and J lost 2, with 13 bases in between. CDR3 in DNA: TGTGCCAGCAGTCCTCCTACAGGGACCTACGAGCAGTACTTC. Amino acid sequence: CASSPPTGTYEQYF.

A single count supports this clone. The gene calls are TRBV5-5 and TRBJ2-1, with 8 bases lining up with TRBD2. The CDR3 length is 15 residues. From germline, CDR1 is SGHKS and CDR2 YYEKEE (reference sequence). V trimming: 0 bases; J trimming: 6 bases; junction bases outside the gene matches: 5. CDR3 nucleotide sequence: TGTGCCAGCAGCTTGGGATTTAGCGGGATCAATGAGCAGTTCTTC. It codes for CASSLGFSGINEQFF.

The V call is TRBV18, the J call TRBJ2-1; a weak D match, TRBD2 (6 bases). The V end was cut by 6 bases, the J end by 8 bases, with 14 bases between. This CDR3 is 13 amino acids long. Germline V lookup: CDR1 KGHSH, CDR2 LQKENI. The CDR3 DNA sequence: TGTGCCAGCTCGCGGGACCAGGGCGATGAGCAGTTCTTC. Residues: CASSRDQGDEQFF.

The chain has TRBV5-1 and TRBJ2-1, with unresolved D. This CDR3 comprises 16 residues. The germline V gene encodes CDR1 SGHRS and CDR2 YFSETQ. Trimming cost V 4 bases and J 0 bases, with 14 bases left between them. Here the CDR3 DNA reads TGCGCCAGCAGCCGACGGGCGGAGAGCTCCTACAATGAGCAGTTCTTC. Translating it yields CASSRRAESSYNEQFF.

Concerning this clone itself: The germline gene is not matched at one end of the junction; a read error may be the cause. The chain links TRBV7-7 to TRBJ2-3, with 11 bases fitting TRBD2. CDR1 and CDR2 (germline): SSHAT, FNYEAQ (reference sequence). CDR3 length: 16 amino acids. This CDR3 reads CASSSIAGGSTDTQYF. CDR3 coding DNA: TGTGCTAGCAGCTCCATAGCGGGAGGGAGCACAGATACGCAGTATTTT.

J is TRBJ1-4 and V is TRBV5-1; maybe TRBD1 (6 bases). Trimming took 4 bases from V and 5 from J, leaving 15 bases between them. The length of the CDR3 is 15 residues. Germline V lookup: CDR1 SGHRS, CDR2 YFSETQ. The CDR3 loop reads CASSVGQKENEKLFF. Here the CDR3 DNA reads TGCGCCAGCAGCGTCGGACAGAAAGAAAATGAAAAACTGTTTTTT.

This rearrangement joins TRBV7-6 to TRBJ2-1, with a weak D call TRBD1 (6 bases). V lost 1 base and J lost 5, with 12 bases in between. Germline V gives CDR1 SGHVS, CDR2 FNYEAQ. This CDR3 contains 15 residues. The CDR3 DNA reads TGTGCCAGCAGCTTAGGAGGACAGCGTAACAATGAGCAGTTCTTC. This gives the protein CASSLGGQRNNEQFF.

The V and J genes are TRBV7-3 and TRBJ2-7; D call uncertain. Trimming left V 5 bases short and J 3 bases short, with 17 bases between. The germline CDR1 and CDR2 sequences are SGHTA and FQGTGA. This CDR3 has 15 residues. CDR3 nucleotide sequence: TGTGCCAGCAGCCCCTACCCAGGATCTAACTACGAGCAGTACTTC. Its translation: CASSPYPGSNYEQYF.

The rearrangement uses TRBV18 and TRBJ2-1, with 8 bases lining up with TRBD2. The CDR3 spans 15 residues. Trimming at V came to 3 bases and at J to 2 bases, leaving 3 bases not matched to a gene. CDR1 KGHSH and CDR2 LQKENI come from the germline V gene. As DNA, the CDR3 is TGTGCCAGCTCACCTCTACTAGCGGCCTACAATGAGCAGTTCTTC. The encoded protein is CASSPLLAAYNEQFF.

V and J are TRBV9 and TRBJ2-6, with D possibly matching TRBD1 (6 bases). CDR1 and CDR2 (germline): SGDLS, YYNGEE. The ends were cut back, 4 bases at V and 2 bases at J, with 28 bases in the middle. This CDR3 comprises 21 residues. CDR3: CASSKLLTTGFGLAGANVLTF. The CDR3 bases are TGTGCCAGCAGCAAGCTACTGACAACAGGGTTTGGGTTAGCTGGGGCCAACGTCCTGACTTTC.